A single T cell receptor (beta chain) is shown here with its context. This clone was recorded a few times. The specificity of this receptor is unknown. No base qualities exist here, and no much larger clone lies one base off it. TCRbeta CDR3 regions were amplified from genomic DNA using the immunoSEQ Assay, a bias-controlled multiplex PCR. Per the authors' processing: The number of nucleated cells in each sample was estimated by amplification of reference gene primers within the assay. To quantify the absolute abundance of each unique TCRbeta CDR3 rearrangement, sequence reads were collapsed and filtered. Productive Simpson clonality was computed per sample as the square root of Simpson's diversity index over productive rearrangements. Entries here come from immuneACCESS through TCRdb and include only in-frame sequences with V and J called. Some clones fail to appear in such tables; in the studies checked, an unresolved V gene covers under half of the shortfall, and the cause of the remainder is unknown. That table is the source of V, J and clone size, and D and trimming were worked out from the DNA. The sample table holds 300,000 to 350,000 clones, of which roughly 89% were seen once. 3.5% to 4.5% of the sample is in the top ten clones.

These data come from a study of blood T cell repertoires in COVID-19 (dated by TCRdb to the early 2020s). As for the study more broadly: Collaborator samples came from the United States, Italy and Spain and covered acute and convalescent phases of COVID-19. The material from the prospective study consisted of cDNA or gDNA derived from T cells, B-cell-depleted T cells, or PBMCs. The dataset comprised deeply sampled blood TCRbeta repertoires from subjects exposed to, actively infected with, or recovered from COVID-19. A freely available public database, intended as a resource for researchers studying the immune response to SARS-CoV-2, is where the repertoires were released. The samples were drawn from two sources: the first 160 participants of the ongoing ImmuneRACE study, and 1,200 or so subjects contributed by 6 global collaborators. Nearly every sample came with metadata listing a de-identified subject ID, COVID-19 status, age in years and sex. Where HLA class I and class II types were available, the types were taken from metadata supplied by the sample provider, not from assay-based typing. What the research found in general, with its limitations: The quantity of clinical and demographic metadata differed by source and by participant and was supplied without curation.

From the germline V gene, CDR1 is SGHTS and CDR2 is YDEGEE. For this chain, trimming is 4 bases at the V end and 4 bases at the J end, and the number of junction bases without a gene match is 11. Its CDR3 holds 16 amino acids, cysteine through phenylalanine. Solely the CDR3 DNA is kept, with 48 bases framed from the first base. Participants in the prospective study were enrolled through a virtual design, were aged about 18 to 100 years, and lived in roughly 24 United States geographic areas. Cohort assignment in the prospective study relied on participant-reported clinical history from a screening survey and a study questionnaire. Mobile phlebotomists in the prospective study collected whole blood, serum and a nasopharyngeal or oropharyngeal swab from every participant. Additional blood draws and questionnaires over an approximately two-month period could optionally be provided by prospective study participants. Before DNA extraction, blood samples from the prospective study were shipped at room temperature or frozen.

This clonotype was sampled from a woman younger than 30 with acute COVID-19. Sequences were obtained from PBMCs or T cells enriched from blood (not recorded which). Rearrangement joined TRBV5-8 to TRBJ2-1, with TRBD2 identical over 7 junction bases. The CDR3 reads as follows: CASSLYLSGLYNEQFF. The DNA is TGTGCCAGCAGCCTCTATCTTAGCGGGTTATACAATGAGCAGTTCTTC.